The present T cell receptor (beta chain) was sequenced within a study of blood T cells in healthy people across ages. Study-level information: In model experiments, template switching was able to capture about one barcoded beta molecule for every two T cells that were present. Study results and caveats: The study regarded diversity estimates from one million T cells as underestimates. Strong correlation was found linking TCR beta diversity to naive T cell percentage.

As concerns this clonotype: What it recognizes is unknown. At one end the junction does not follow the germline gene, possibly because of a read error.

Sample-barcoded 5' priming and a J-beta primer mix drove a second PCR of about 6 to 11 cycles. Any given sample supplied a minimum of 2.5 million CDR3-containing paired-end reads. TCRdb passed the 5' RACE reads through MiXCR, listing each CDR3 protein once. The sample has hundreds of thousands of distinct CDR3 sequences; approximately 29% are singletons. CDR3 length: 14 residues. Per germline, CDR1 KGHDR and CDR2 SFDVKD. The receptor was isolated from a woman older than 75 in good health. The sample consisted of blood. The V gene is TRBV24-1, the J gene TRBJ2-1, with 8 positions matching TRBD2. In nucleotides, the CDR3 is TGTGCCGCCGGGGGGGACCGAGAATACACTGAGCAGTTCTTC. Protein: CAAGGDREYTEQFF.